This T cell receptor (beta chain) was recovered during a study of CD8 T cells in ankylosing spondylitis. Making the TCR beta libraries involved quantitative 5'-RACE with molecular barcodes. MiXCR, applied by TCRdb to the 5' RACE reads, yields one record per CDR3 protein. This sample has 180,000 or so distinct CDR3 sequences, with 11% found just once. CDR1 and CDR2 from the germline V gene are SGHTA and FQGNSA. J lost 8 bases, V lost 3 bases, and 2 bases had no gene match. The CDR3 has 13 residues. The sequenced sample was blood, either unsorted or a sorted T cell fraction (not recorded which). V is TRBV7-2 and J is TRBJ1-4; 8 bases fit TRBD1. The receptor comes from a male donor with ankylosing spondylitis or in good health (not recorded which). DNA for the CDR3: TGTGCCAGCAGCTTTGGACAGGGCGAAAAACTGTTTTTT. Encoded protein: CASSFGQGEKLFF.